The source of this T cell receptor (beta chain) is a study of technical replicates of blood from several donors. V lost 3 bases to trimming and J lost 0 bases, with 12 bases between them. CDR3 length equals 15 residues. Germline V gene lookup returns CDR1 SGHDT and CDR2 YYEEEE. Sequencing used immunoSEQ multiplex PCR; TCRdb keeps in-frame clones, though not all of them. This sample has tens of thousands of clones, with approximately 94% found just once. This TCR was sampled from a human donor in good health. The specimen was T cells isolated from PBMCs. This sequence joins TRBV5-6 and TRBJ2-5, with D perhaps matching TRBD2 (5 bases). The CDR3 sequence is CASSSVAGDQETQYF. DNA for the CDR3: TGTGCCAGCAGCTCCGTGGCCGGGGACCAAGAGACCCAGTACTTC.